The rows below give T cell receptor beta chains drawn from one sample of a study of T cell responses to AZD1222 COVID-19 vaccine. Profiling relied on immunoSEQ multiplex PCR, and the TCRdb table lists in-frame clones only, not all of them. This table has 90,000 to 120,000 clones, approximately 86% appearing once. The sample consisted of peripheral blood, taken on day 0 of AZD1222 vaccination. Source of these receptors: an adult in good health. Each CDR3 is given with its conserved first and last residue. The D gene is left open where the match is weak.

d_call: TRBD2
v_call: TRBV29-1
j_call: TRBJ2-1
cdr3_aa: CSVAGTSVGAILNEQFF

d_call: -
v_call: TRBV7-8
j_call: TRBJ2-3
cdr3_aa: CASSLFDSSTDTQYF

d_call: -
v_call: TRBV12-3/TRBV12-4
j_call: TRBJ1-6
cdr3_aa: CASSFGQIPLHF

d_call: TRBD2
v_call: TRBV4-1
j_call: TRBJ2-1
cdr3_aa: CASSLPGLAGGPSGFNEQFF

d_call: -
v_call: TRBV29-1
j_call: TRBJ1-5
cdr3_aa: CSVGVLGDSNQPQHF

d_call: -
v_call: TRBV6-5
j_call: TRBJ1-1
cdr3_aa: CASSYSGFVGTEAFF

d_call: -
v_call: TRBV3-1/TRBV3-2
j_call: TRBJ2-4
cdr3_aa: CASSQERPSWPSKGAKNIQYF

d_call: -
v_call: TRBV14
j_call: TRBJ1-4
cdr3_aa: CASSQDPGRDEKLFF

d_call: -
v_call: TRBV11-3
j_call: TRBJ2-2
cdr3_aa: CASSLRPGTPNTGELFF

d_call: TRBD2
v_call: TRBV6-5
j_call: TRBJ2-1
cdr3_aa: CASSRGRGYNEQFF

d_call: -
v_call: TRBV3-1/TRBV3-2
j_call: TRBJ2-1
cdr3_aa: CASSQERDLGNNEQFF

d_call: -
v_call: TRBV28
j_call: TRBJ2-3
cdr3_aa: CASSLRQSTDTQYF

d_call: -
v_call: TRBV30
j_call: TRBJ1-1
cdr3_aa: CAWRVKVNTEAFF

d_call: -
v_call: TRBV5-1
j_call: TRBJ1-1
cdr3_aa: CASSPGYQGEAFF

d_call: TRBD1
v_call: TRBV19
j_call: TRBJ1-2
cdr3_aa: CASSLGQQRGRGYTF

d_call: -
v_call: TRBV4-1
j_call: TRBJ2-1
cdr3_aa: CASSQTGGGQFF